What follows is one T cell receptor (beta chain) and its context. The V end was cut by 3 bases, the J end by 2 bases, with 11 bases between. Germline CDR1 reads SEHNR; CDR2 reads FQNEAQ (reference sequence). This CDR3 comprises 14 residues. In the original processing: Nucleated cell counts were estimated from reference gene primer amplification. Generated by immunoSEQ multiplex PCR, the TCRdb table keeps only in-frame clones and is missing some. Clone size and the V and J calls come from that table; the DNA yielded D and trimming. Of 95,000 to 150,000 clones in the sample, 75% to 85% were seen once. This record comes from a study of blood T cell repertoires in COVID-19. In the study overall: Spain, Italy and the United States supplied samples that represented acute and convalescent COVID-19. The analysed material was cDNA or gDNA that came from T cells, B-cell-depleted T cells, or PBMCs.

Specimen: peripheral blood. V gene TRBV7-9 combines with J gene TRBJ2-7; D is unresolved. This receptor was identified in a man aged 40-50 years with active or convalescent COVID-19. The CDR3, as DNA: TGTGCCAGCAGCTTTATAGCAGCCCCCTACGAGCAGTACTTC. Translated, it gives CASSFIAAPYEQYF.